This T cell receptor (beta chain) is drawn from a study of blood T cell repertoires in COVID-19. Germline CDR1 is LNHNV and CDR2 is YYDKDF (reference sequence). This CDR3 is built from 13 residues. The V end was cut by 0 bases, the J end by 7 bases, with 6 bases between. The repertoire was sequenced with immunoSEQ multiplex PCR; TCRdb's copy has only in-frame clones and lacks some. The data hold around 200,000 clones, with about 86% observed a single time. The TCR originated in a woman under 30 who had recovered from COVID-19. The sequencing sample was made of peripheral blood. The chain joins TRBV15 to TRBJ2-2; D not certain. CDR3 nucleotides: TGTGCCACCAGCAGAGATGAGATCGGGGAGCTGTTTTTT. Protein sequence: CATSRDEIGELFF.